Here is one TCR beta chain with its context. The data originate from a study of blood T cell repertoires in COVID-19. Overall study: Spain, Italy and the United States supplied samples that represented acute and convalescent COVID-19. T cells, B-cell-depleted T cells, or PBMCs provided the cDNA or gDNA that served as material.

Original processing methods: Cell counts per sample came from amplifying reference gene primers. Assay: immunoSEQ multiplex PCR; the TCRdb copy retains only in-frame clones and omits some. The V and J calls and clone size come from that table; D and trimming were worked out from the DNA. The table records about 220,000 clones, around four fifths of them present only once. J gave up 1 base and V 4 bases, and 7 bases lay outside the gene matches. This CDR3 region has 18 residues. Germline CDR1 reads SGHRS; CDR2 reads YFSETQ. Sequenced sample: peripheral blood. The chain couples TRBV5-1 to TRBJ2-3; 15 bases fit TRBD2. The clonotype originates from a woman aged 70 to 79 with COVID-19, enrolled during active disease. CDR3 DNA: TGCGCCAGCAGCGCATGGACTAGCGGGAGGGAGGGCACAGATACGCAGTATTTT. It translates to CASSAWTSGREGTDTQYF.